The clone carrying this T cell receptor (beta chain) was seen only a few times. The CDR3 contains 15 residues. CDR1 and CDR2 from the germline V gene are MDHEN and SYDVKM. Trimming took off 5 bases at V and 0 bases at J, with 14 bases between the two ends. These data are taken from a study of T-cell reconstitution after alpha-beta-depleted transplantation in children. The authors prepared the TCRbeta library with unique molecular identifiers. TCRdb ran MiXCR on the PCR reads and lists one entry per CDR3 protein. The table has 500,000 or so distinct CDR3 sequences, approximately 30% seen once. The starting material was PBMCs from the stem cell graft donor, obtained from the stem cell graft. V is TRBV28 and J is TRBJ2-7; D gene unclear. The clonotype originates from a human donor who donated a stem cell graft to a child with aplastic anemia. The CDR3 sequence: CASSGIGQSSYEQYF. The CDR3 nucleotides read TGTGCCAGCAGTGGGATAGGCCAGAGCTCCTACGAGCAGTACTTC.